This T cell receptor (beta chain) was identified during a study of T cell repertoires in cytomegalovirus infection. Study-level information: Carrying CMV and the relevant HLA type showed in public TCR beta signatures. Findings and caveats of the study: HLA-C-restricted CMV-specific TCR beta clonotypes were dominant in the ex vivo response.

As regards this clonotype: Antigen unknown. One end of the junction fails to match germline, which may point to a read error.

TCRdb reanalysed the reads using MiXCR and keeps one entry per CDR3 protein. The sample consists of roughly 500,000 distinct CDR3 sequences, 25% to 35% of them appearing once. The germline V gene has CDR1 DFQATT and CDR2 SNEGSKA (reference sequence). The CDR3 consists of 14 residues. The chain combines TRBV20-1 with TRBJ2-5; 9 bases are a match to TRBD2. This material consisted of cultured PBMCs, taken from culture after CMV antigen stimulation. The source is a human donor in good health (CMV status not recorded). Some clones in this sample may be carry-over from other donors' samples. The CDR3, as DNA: TGCAGTGACGCGGGAGGGGCGTTGAAAGAGACCCAGTATTTC. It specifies CSDAGGALKETQYF.